This T cell receptor (beta chain) was retrieved from a study of T cells after yellow fever vaccination. Study results and limitations: Peaking on day 5 versus 15, the secondary response was faster but weaker. Clones from primary vaccination mostly reappeared after the booster (approximately 95% CD4, 88% CD8). Clonotype sharing between CD4 and CD8 compartments was small.

The CDR3 contains 12 residues. Germline V gene lookup returns CDR1 MDHEN and CDR2 SYDVKM. The germline V and J ends were trimmed by 7 bases and 2 bases, with 8 bases remaining between them. TCRdb recomputed calls from the 5' RACE reads with MiXCR, one row per CDR3 protein. The table includes under 700,000 distinct CDR3 sequences, about a sixth detected once. This clonotype was counted only a few times. The antigen is unknown. The rearrangement uses TRBV28 and TRBJ1-2; D gene ambiguous. The specimen comprised PBMCs, sampled around 5 days after the first yellow fever vaccination. The source is a man younger than 35 who received the YFV17D yellow fever vaccine. CDR3 nucleotides: TGTGCCAGCACGGTCCGGAACTATGGCTACACCTTC. It is translated as CASTVRNYGYTF.